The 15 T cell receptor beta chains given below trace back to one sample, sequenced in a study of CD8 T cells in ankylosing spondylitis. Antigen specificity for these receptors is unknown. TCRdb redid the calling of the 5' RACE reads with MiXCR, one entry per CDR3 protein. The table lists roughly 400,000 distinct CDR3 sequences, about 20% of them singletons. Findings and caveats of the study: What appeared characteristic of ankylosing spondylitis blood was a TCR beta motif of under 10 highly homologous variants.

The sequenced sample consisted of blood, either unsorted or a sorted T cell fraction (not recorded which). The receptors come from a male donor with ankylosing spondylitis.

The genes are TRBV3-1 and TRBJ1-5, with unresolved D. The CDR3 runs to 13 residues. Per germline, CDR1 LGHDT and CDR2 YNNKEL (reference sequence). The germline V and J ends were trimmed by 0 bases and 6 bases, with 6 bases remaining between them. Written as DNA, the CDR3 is TGTGCCAGCAGCCAAGATAGGGCTCAGCCCCAGCATTTT. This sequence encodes CASSQDRAQPQHF. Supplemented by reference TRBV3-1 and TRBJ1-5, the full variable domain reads DTAVSQTPKYLVTQMGNDKSIKCEQNLGHDTMYWYKQDSKKFLKIMFSYNNKELIINETVPNRFSPKSPDKAHLNLHINSLELGDSAVYFCASSQDRAQPQHFGDGTRLSIL.

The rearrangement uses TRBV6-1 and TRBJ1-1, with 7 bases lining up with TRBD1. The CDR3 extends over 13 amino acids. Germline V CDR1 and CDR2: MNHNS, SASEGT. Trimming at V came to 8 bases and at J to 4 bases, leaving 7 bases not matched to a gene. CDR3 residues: CASPRDSGTEAFF. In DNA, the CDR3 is TGTGCCAGCCCCCGGGACAGCGGCACTGAAGCTTTCTTT.

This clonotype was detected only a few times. The CDR3 region has the DNA TGCGCCAGCAGCTTCTGGGACAGGGTTCCCAACGAGCAGTACTTC. Its protein product is CASSFWDRVPNEQYF. V gene TRBV5-1 combines with J gene TRBJ2-7, with 9 bases that match TRBD1. V shed 2 bases, J shed 5 bases, and the junction held 8 bases outside the gene matches. The CDR3 is 15 amino acids. The germline CDR1 and CDR2 sequences are SGHRS and YFSETQ.

The CDR3 spells CASSFGSSSANEQYF. The CDR3 DNA reads TGTGCCAGCAGCTTCGGGTCCAGCAGCGCTAACGAGCAGTACTTC. This rearrangement joins TRBV5-5 to TRBJ2-7; D is ambiguous. CDR1 and CDR2 (germline): SGHKS, YYEKEE (reference sequence). V lost 2 bases to trimming and J lost 5 bases, with 17 bases between them. The length of the CDR3 is 15 residues.

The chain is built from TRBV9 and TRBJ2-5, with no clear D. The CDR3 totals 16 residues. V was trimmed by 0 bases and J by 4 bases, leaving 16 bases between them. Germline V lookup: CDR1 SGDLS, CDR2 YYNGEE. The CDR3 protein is CASSVEGSDWGETQYF. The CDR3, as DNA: TGTGCCAGCAGCGTAGAGGGCAGCGACTGGGGAGAGACCCAGTACTTC.

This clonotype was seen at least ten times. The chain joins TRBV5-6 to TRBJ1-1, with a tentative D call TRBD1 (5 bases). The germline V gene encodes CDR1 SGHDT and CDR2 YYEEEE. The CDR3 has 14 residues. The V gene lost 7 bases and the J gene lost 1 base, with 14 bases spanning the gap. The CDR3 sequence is CASLTRTTNTEAFF. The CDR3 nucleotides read TGTGCCAGCCTAACGAGGACAACGAACACTGAAGCTTTCTTT.

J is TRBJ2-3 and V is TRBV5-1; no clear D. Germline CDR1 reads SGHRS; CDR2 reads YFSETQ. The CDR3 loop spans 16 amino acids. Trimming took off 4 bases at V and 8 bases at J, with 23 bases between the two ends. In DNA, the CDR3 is TGCGCCAGCAGCCCCCAGATGATAGGATCGACGGGTACGCAGTATTTT. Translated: CASSPQMIGSTGTQYF.

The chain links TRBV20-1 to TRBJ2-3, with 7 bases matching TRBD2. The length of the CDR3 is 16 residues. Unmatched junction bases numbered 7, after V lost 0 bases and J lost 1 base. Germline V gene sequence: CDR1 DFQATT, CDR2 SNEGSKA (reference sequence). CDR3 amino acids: CSARDRPSGRTDTQYF. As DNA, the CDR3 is TGCAGTGCTAGAGATCGGCCTAGCGGCCGCACAGATACGCAGTATTTT.

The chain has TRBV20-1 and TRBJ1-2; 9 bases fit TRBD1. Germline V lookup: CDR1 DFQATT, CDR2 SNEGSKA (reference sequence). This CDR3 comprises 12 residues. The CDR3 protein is CHPRDRDYGYTF. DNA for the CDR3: TGCCACCCCAGGGACAGGGACTATGGCTACACCTTC.

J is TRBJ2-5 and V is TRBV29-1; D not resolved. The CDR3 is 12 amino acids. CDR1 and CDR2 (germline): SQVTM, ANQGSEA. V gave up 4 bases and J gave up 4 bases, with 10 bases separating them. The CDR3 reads CSVVNILETQYF. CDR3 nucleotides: TGCAGCGTTGTAAATATTTTAGAGACCCAGTACTTC. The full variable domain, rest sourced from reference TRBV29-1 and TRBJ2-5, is SAVISQKPSRDICQRGTSLTIQCQVDSQVTMMFWYRQQPGQSLTLIATANQGSEATYESGFVIDKFPISRPNLTFSTLTVSNMSPEDSSIYLCSVVNILETQYFGPGTRLLVL.

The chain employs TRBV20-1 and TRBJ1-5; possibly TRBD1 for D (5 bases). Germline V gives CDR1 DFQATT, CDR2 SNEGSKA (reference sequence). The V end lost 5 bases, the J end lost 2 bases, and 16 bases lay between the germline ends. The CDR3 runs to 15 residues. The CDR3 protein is CSAPAPGMGNQPQHF. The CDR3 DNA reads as TGCAGTGCTCCGGCCCCAGGGATGGGCAATCAGCCCCAGCATTTT.

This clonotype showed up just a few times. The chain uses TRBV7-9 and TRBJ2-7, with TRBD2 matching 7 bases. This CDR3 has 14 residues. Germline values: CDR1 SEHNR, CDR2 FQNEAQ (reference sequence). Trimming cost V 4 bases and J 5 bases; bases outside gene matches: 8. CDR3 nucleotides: TGTGCCAGCAGCTACAGCGGGATGGTCCACGAGCAGTACTTC. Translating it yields CASSYSGMVHEQYF.

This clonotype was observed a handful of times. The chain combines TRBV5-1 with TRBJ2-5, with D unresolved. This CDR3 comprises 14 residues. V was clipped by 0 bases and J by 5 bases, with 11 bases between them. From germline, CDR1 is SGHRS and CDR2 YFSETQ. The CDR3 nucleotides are TGCGCCAGCAGCTTGGAGGCCACCCCTGAGACCCAGTACTTC. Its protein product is CASSLEATPETQYF.

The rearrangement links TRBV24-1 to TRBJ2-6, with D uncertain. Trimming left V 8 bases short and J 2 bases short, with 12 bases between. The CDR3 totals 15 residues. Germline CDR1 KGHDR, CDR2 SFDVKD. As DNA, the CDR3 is TGTGCCACCATAGCCGCCGTCGCTGGGGCCAACGTCCTGACTTTC. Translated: CATIAAVAGANVLTF.

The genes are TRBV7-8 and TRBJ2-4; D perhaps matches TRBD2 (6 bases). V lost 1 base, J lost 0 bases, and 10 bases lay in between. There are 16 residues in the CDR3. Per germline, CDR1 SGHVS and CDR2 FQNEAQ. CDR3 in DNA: TGTGCCAGCAGCTTAGATCTGGGACTAGCCAAAAACATTCAGTACTTC. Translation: CASSLDLGLAKNIQYF.